The next 10 T cell receptor beta chains were all read from a single sample in a study of blood T cell repertoires in COVID-19. Method: immunoSEQ multiplex PCR; TCRdb's copy keeps in-frame clones and lacks some. The sample carries around 240,000 clones, roughly 79% recorded once. The sample comprised peripheral blood. The receptors shown here come from a woman older than 75 with acute or convalescent COVID-19.

Only a few counts were recorded for this clone. The V and J genes are TRBV5-1 and TRBJ1-1; a weak D match, TRBD1 (5 bases). The CDR3 consists of 11 residues. Trimming pared 1 base from V and 8 bases from J, leaving 6 bases between. Germline-derived CDR1 and CDR2 are SGHRS and YFSETQ. The CDR3 DNA sequence: TGCGCCAGCAGCTTGACAGGAGAAGCTTTCTTT. Its protein product is CASSLTGEAFF.

The chain joins TRBV5-4 to TRBJ2-3, with D uncertain. The V end lost 5 bases, the J end lost 4 bases, and 11 bases lay between the germline ends. Germline CDR1 is SGHNT and CDR2 is YYREEE (reference sequence). This CDR3 spans 13 amino acids. The CDR3 bases are TGTGCCAGCAGTTTGCGAACTTCAGATACGCAGTATTTT. Its translation is CASSLRTSDTQYF.

V and J are TRBV23-1 and TRBJ2-2; a possible D gene is TRBD1 (5 bases). TRBV23-1 is given ORF status, its function remaining uncertain. The CDR3 consists of 17 residues. V lost 1 base and J 4 bases, leaving 16 bases between the germline ends. The DNA for the CDR3 is TGCGCCAGCAGTCAATGGTGCAGGGCGGATAGCACCGGGGAGCTGTTTTTT. This gives the protein CASSQWCRADSTGELFF.

This chain links TRBV11-2 with TRBJ1-3; no clear D gene. Germline CDR1 and CDR2: SGHAT and FQNNGV. V was cut by 0 bases and J by 0 bases, with 6 bases left in between. This CDR3 spans 15 amino acids. CDR3 DNA sequence: TGTGCCAGCAGCTTAGACCGGAGCTCTGGAAACACCATATATTTT. This sequence encodes CASSLDRSSGNTIYF.

This chain joins TRBV6-2 or TRBV6-3 and TRBJ2-3, with TRBD1 matching over 8 bases. This CDR3 has 16 amino acids. The germline V gene encodes CDR1 MNHEY and CDR2 SVGEGT. Unmatched junction bases numbered 9, after V lost 6 bases and J lost 1 base. The CDR3 protein is CASSSNDRGGTDTQYF. In DNA, the CDR3 is TGTGCCAGCAGCTCCAACGACAGGGGAGGCACAGATACGCAGTATTTT.

J is TRBJ2-3 and V is TRBV25-1, with TRBD2 as a possible D gene (5 bases). Trimming cost V 3 bases and J 1 base, with 8 bases left between them. The germline CDR1 and CDR2 sequences are MGHDK and SYGVNS. This CDR3 spans 14 amino acids. CDR3 region: CASSERAGTDTQYF. For the CDR3, the DNA is TGTGCCAGCAGTGAGCGGGCTGGCACAGATACGCAGTATTTT.

The chain links TRBV18 to TRBJ2-3, with 9 positions matching TRBD2. There are 16 residues in the CDR3. V trimming: 2 bases; J trimming: 5 bases; junction bases outside the gene matches: 8. Germline V lookup: CDR1 KGHSH, CDR2 LQKENI. CDR3 DNA sequence: TGTGCCAGCTCACCAGCAATGAGCGGGGGGAGAGATACGCAGTATTTT. It codes for CASSPAMSGGRDTQYF.

The J gene is TRBJ2-2, the V gene TRBV9; 7 bases map to TRBD1. Germline V lookup: CDR1 SGDLS, CDR2 YYNGEE. J gave up 7 bases and V 0 bases, and 6 bases lay outside the gene matches. The CDR3 has 15 amino acids. The CDR3 DNA reads as TGTGCCAGCAGCGTAGGGGTAGGGGGCCACGGGGAGCTGTTTTTT. Its protein product is CASSVGVGGHGELFF.

The chain carries TRBV6-6 and TRBJ1-2; 7 bases are a match to TRBD1. V lost 0 bases, J lost 6 bases, and 4 bases stayed unmatched. This CDR3 contains 14 residues. CDR1 is MNHNY, CDR2 SVGAGI, per germline (reference sequence). The CDR3 DNA is TGTGCCAGCAGTTACTCGTTGACAGGGAATGGCTACACCTTC. Amino acids: CASSYSLTGNGYTF.

The chain is built from TRBV18 and TRBJ2-7; tentative D call: TRBD2 (5 bases). Germline CDR1 and CDR2: KGHSH and LQKENI. Trimming stripped 3 bases from V and 6 bases from J, with 15 bases between. The CDR3 is 14 residues long. The CDR3 region has the DNA TGTGCCAGCTCACCTGGCGGGCTTGTGGGCGAGCAGTACTTC. This translates into CASSPGGLVGEQYF.